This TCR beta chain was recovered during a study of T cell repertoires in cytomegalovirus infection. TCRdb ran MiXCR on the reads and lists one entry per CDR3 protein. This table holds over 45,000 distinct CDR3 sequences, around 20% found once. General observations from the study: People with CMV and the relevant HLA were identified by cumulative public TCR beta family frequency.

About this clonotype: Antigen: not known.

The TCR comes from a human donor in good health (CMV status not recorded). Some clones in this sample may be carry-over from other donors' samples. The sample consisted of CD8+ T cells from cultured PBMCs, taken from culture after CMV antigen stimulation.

The CDR3 spells CASTYSAGTRNNEQFF. Written as DNA, the CDR3 is TGTGCCAGCACTTACTCCGCAGGGACTAGGAACAATGAGCAGTTCTTC. The V and J genes are TRBV7-8 and TRBJ2-1, with 8 bases fitting TRBD2. The CDR3 extends over 16 amino acids. Unmatched junction bases numbered 13, after V lost 7 bases and J lost 5 bases. CDR1 and CDR2 from the germline V gene are SGHVS and FQNEAQ.